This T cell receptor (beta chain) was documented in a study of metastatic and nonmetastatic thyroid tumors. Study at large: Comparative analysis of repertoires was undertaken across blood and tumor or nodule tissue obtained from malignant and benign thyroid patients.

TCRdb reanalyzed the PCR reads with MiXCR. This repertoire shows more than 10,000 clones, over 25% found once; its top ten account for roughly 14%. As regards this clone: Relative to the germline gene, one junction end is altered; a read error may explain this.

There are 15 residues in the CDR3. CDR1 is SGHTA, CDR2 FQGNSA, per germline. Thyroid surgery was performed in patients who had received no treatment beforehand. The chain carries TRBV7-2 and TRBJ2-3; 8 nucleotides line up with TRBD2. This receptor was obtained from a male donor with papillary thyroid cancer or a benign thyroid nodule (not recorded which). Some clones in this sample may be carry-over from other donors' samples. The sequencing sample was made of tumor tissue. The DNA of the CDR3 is TGTGCCAGAAGCTTAGTGCGGGGGGTCGCAGATACGCAGTATTTT. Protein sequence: CARSLVRGVADTQYF.